Listed below are T cell receptor beta chains from one sample, sequenced in a study of shared clonotypes between healthy human individuals. Sequenced by immunoSEQ multiplex PCR; TCRdb stores in-frame clones only, minus some. The data contain approximately 2,000,000 clones, less than 95% of them singletons. The source material was naive CD4+ T cells from PBMCs. The receptors come from a man younger than 35 in good health. Some clones in this sample may be carry-over from other donors' samples. CDR3s include the opening cysteine and the closing phenylalanine or tryptophan. A D gene is named only where the DNA matches it firmly. Where a row states a size, it is once, few, many or the class of an expanded clone; other rows omit it.

size: .; J: TRBJ1-4; D: .; V: TRBV28; DNA: TGTGCCAGCAGTTTGGGGTCCAGGGGCACTAATGAAAAACTGTTTTTT; CDR3: CASSLGSRGTNEKLFF
size: .; J: TRBJ2-7; D: .; V: TRBV5-4; DNA: TGTGCCAGCAGCTCGACAGGGAGGGCGGCCGAGCAGTACTTC; CDR3: CASSSTGRAAEQYF
size: .; J: TRBJ2-5; D: .; V: TRBV28; DNA: TGTGCCAGCAGTGCTGGGACGTTCCAAGAGACCCAGTACTTC; CDR3: CASSAGTFQETQYF
size: .; J: TRBJ1-2; D: .; V: TRBV30; DNA: TGTGCCTGGAGGGCAGCTCCTAACTATGGCTACACCTTC; CDR3: CAWRAAPNYGYTF
size: .; J: TRBJ2-1; D: TRBD2; V: TRBV4-3; DNA: TGCGCCAGCAGCTTTTCGGGGGCTAGCGGGAGGGCCCGTTTCTTC; CDR3: CASSFSGASGRARFF
size: .; J: TRBJ1-2; D: .; V: TRBV7-9; DNA: TGTGCCAGCAGCTTAGGGGGACTAACTAACTATGGCTACACCTTC; CDR3: CASSLGGLTNYGYTF
size: once; J: TRBJ2-3; D: .; V: TRBV7-3; DNA: TGTGCCAGCAGCTCCCGCGGGGCCGGACAGGATACGCAGTATTTT; CDR3: CASSSRGAGQDTQYF
size: .; J: TRBJ2-2; D: .; V: TRBV7-2; DNA: TGTGCCAGCAGTTCCGGTCGGAACACCGGGGAGCTGTTTTTT; CDR3: CASSSGRNTGELFF
size: .; J: TRBJ2-7; D: .; V: TRBV7-6; DNA: TGTGCCAGCAGCTTAGGGAACTCCTACGAGCAGTACTTC; CDR3: CASSLGNSYEQYF
size: .; J: TRBJ2-3; D: TRBD2; V: TRBV29-1; DNA: TGCAGCGGGCGGGGGGCTTTTGTCGCAGATACGCAGTATTTT; CDR3: CSGRGAFVADTQYF
size: .; J: TRBJ1-3; D: .; V: TRBV28; DNA: TGTGCCAGCAGTTTATTGCGGAACACCATATATTTT; CDR3: CASSLLRNTIYF
size: .; J: TRBJ1-1; D: TRBD1; V: TRBV7-9; DNA: TGTGCCAGCAGCTACCGGGACAGGGGGCAAAACACTGAAGCTTTCTTT; CDR3: CASSYRDRGQNTEAFF